This TCR beta chain originates from a study of T cells after yellow fever vaccination. Study background: Where fractions had low cell numbers, libraries were prepared from them with the SMART-Seq v4 Ultra Low Input RNA kit. General study results and limits: Post-booster repertoires contained most primary-vaccination clones again (about 95% CD4, 85% to 90% CD8).

A word on this clonotype: Its antigen is not known.

Via MiXCR, TCRdb re-called the 5' RACE reads, giving one row per CDR3 protein. The repertoire consists of 500,000 to 650,000 distinct CDR3 sequences, with approximately 12% occurring once and the leading ten covering around 15%. CDR3 length equals 13 residues. Trimming took off 6 bases at V and 5 bases at J, with 8 bases between the two ends. This chain uses TRBV12-3 or TRBV12-4 with TRBJ2-6; D gene ambiguous. Sequencing was performed on PBMCs, taken on the day of the yellow fever booster vaccination. The sequence came from a young man who received the YFV17D yellow fever vaccine. CDR3 DNA: TGTGCCAGCAGCCTTGTGCGGGCCAACGTCCTGACTTTC. Translating gives CASSLVRANVLTF.